These T cell receptor beta chains were read from a single sample in a study of cytomegalovirus exposure and HLA in healthy donors. The data were produced by immunoSEQ multiplex PCR, yet TCRdb's version contains in-frame clones alone and is incomplete. The sample shows approximately 150,000 clones, around three quarters of them seen only once. Sequenced sample: PBMCs. The receptors were sampled from a man aged 35-49 years in good health and CMV-seronegative. Each CDR3 is given with its conserved first and last residue. D genes are given only for firm matches. Part of the rows lack a size; the others show once, few, many or a class for expanded clones.

v_gene,j_gene,abundance,d_gene,CDR3aa,CDR3nt
TRBV5-8,TRBJ2-7,.,TRBD1,CASSLGQGPEQYF,TGTGCCAGCAGCTTGGGACAGGGACCCGAGCAGTACTTC
TRBV18,TRBJ1-1,once,.,CASSPTFGGTEAFF,TGTGCCAGCTCACCGACGTTTGGGGGGACTGAAGCTTTCTTT
TRBV6-5,TRBJ1-5,.,.,CASSYEGNQPQHF,TGTGCCAGCAGTTACGAGGGAAATCAGCCCCAGCATTTT
TRBV6-5,TRBJ1-2,.,.,CASSPGQNFYGYTF,TGTGCCAGCAGTCCTGGACAGAACTTCTATGGCTACACCTTC
TRBV9,TRBJ1-4,.,.,CASSGTGTTNEKLFF,TGTGCCAGCAGCGGAACAGGAACAACTAATGAAAAACTGTTTTTT
TRBV6-5,TRBJ1-2,.,TRBD1,CASRRGQGGYTF,TGTGCCAGCAGGCGGGGACAGGGAGGCTACACCTTC
TRBV6-5,TRBJ1-6,.,.,CASSYGDMGPLHF,TGTGCCAGCAGTTACGGGGACATGGGGCCCCTCCACTTT
TRBV5-1,TRBJ1-4,few,TRBD1,CASNSGQARQEKLFF,TGCGCCAGCAACTCGGGACAGGCCAGACAGGAAAAACTGTTTTTT
TRBV7-9,TRBJ2-5,.,.,CSSSFARVLGETQYF,TGTTCCAGCAGCTTCGCGAGGGTTCTAGGCGAGACCCAGTACTTC
TRBV29-1,TRBJ2-3,.,TRBD2,CSDWGGTSTDTQYF,TGCAGCGACTGGGGAGGGACGAGCACAGATACGCAGTATTTT
TRBV27,TRBJ2-7,.,TRBD1,CASREQGNRAYEQYF,TGTGCCAGCCGAGAACAGGGGAATAGGGCCTACGAGCAGTACTTC
TRBV7-9,TRBJ2-5,.,.,CASRSPHGQEETQYF,TGTGCCAGCAGATCCCCCCACGGACAAGAAGAGACCCAGTACTTC
TRBV10-3,TRBJ1-1,few,.,CAISEIGAYVNTEAFF,TGTGCCATCAGTGAAATAGGGGCGTATGTGAACACTGAAGCTTTCTTT
TRBV30,TRBJ2-4,.,.,CAWSGEEKNGSQYF,TGTGCCTGGAGTGGGGAGGAGAAGAATGGCAGTCAGTACTTC
TRBV11-1,TRBJ2-1,.,.,CASSLAMASSYNEQFF,TGTGCCAGCAGCTTAGCGATGGCCAGCTCCTACAATGAGCAGTTCTTC